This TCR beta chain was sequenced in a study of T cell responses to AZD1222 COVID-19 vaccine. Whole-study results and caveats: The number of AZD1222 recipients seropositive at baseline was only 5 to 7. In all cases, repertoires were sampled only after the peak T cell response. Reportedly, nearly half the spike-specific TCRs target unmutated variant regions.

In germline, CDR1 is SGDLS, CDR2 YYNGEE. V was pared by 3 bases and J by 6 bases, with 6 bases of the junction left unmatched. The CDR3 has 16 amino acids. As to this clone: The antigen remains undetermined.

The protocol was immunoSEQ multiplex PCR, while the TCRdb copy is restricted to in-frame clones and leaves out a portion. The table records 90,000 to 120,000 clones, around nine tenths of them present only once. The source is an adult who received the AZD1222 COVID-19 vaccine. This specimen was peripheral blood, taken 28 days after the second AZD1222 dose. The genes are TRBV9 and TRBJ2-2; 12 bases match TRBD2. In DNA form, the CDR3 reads TGTGCCAGCAGCGAAGGACTAGCGGGGACCGCCGGGGAGCTGTTTTTT. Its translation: CASSEGLAGTAGELFF.